This record covers a single TCR beta chain. This clone's antigen is unknown. No qualities accompany the bases; no much larger clone lies one base away. The donors were roughly 38 Caucasian individuals from Russia, aged roughly 6 to 90 years, who were systemically healthy. Each donor gave approximately 10 milliliters of peripheral blood, collected into EDTA-treated Vacutainer tubes. PBMCs were isolated by Ficoll-Paque density-gradient centrifugation, with at least 6 million obtained per sample. Trizol reagent was used to extract total RNA from the PBMCs, yielding at least 5.5 micrograms per sample. Naive CD45RAhigh/CD27high T cell percentages were measured by flow cytometry on a PBMC aliquot from every donor. The CDR3 contains 16 residues, cysteine and phenylalanine counted. Just CDR3 DNA is preserved here, 48 bases in frame from base 1. V is reduced by 5 bases and J by 1 base, leaving a spacing of 18 bases between them. Via the germline V gene, CDR1 is SGHVS and CDR2 FQNEAQ.

This sample is part of a study of blood T cells in healthy people across ages (dated by TCRdb to between 2014 and 2017). Turning to the overall study: In model experiments, template switching captured about one uniquely barcoded TCR beta cDNA molecule for every two T cells. Using the same blood draw, the study looked at two additional independent replicas of 1 million unique cDNA reads for two donors, one aged 18 to 29 and the other aged 80 or older. The donors were split into four age groups: young (average roughly 15 years), middle-aged (roughly 40), aged (approximately 60) and long-lived (roughly 77). To track age-related changes in TCR beta repertoire diversity, the study relied on deep sequencing normalized with unique cDNA molecular identifiers. Overall study outcomes, separate from this receptor: Observed TCR beta diversity correlated strongly with the percentage of naive T cells measured by flow cytometry. Since profiling was done on bulk unsorted PBMCs, naive and antigen-experienced compartments could not be conclusively compared. Donor CMV infection status was unknown, potentially confounding age-related changes in expanded clonotypes. Compared with the aged group, the long-lived group had more naive CD4+ T cells, fewer expanded clones and increased TCR diversity, a pattern suggesting age selection. As age increased, observed TCR beta diversity per million T cells dropped in a roughly linear way, and a significant reduction was already evident by age 40. Total diversity estimates from one million sequenced T cells were considered lower bounds and underestimates.

Library method: 5' RACE. TCRdb names Illumina HiSeq 2500 as the instrument used. The second PCR ran for roughly 7 to 12 cycles and used a J-beta primer mix along with a sample-barcoded 5' primer. Each TCR beta cDNA molecule received a unique molecular identifier from a template-switch 5' adaptor carrying 12 random nucleotides. Each sample yielded at least 2.5 million CDR3-containing paired-end reads. First-strand cDNA synthesis was performed from all RNA using the Mint cDNA synthesis kit, with priming by a TRBC-specific oligonucleotide. All cDNA was treated with uracil-DNA glycosylase and then went through a first 18-cycle PCR with the universal primers M1SS and BC2_uni_R. On the study's bioinformatics: For normalization, 1 million high-quality reads, each with a distinct molecular identifier, were randomly selected from each sample. Reads with shared molecular identifiers were discarded instead of being binned into consensus sequences. MiTCR, with a Q25 quality threshold and the strictest error-elimination algorithm, was used for CDR3 identification, clonotype clustering and error correction. A nonparametric unseen species model with Euler transformation was used to estimate a lower bound on total TCR beta diversity. TCRdb handled the public reads itself, with Q25 trimming in fastp and clone calling in MiXCR, and kept productive beta chains. Merged by CDR3 protein, the rows form single entries marked with the most common genes and DNA. The V and J calls here are based on TCRdb, not the publication. Present in this sample are roughly 550,000 distinct CDR3 sequences, more than 20% of which were seen just once. The ten largest account for 8.5% to 9.5% of the sample.

The same sample was also used in a study of T cells of mothers and their children. The second study's paper adds: The donors were nine systemically healthy Caucasian individuals, made up of three mothers and their six children. cDNA synthesis used all of the extracted RNA, with 1.5 ug of RNA in each 15 ul reaction. In the second PCR, the M1S primer introduced both the sample barcodes and 2-4 random nucleotides. Over 9.5 million TCR beta CDR3 reads were obtained for each mother, and around 3 million reads were obtained for each child. Thymic selection similarly shapes TCR recombination output in related and unrelated pairs, with minor effect from inherited differences. Normalized repertoire overlap was always slightly but never significantly higher in related than unrelated mother-child pairs. No persistent microchimeric T cell clones were found, with a detection sensitivity of around 100 clones per million clonotypes. In the study, deep NGS was used to compare the TCR beta repertoires of mothers and children, and features distinguishing related mother-child pairs from unrelated individuals were sought. The mean age was approximately 41 +/- 4 years for the mothers and around 11 +/- 4 years for the children. After adapters were ligated using NEBNext reagents, the libraries underwent 100+100 nt paired-end sequencing on an Illumina HiSeq 2000. To prevent cross-contamination, the mother and child libraries were prepared a month apart and were sequenced in separate runs. Between about 500,000 and 2,100,000 distinct TCR beta clonotypes were identified per donor. Naive TCR beta clonotypes were estimated from low-frequency clonotypes matched to each donor's FACS-determined naive share, without sorting.

Sequenced: blood. The V and J genes are TRBV7-8 and TRBJ2-7; the D gene assignment is perhaps TRBD1 or TRBD2, with each matching 5 bases. This receptor was obtained from a boy younger than 18 in good health. The CDR3 region has the sequence CASSLRLRDPSYEQYF. The DNA is TGTGCCAGCAGCCTACGGCTAAGGGACCCTTCCTACGAGCAGTACTTC.